The clone carrying this T cell receptor (beta chain) has ten or more counts. As yet, its antigen is unknown. One entry per CDR3 protein results from TCRdb running MiXCR on the RT-PCR reads. The sample contains about 160,000 distinct CDR3 sequences, roughly 10% of which appear only once. This entry is derived from a study of response to subunit inactivated influenza vaccine. Study conclusions and caveats: Only a handful of new T cells, the authors suggested, are recruited with each seasonal influenza vaccination.

Germline assignment: CDR1 SGHDT and CDR2 YYEEEE. V was shortened by 3 bases and J by 2 bases, with 11 bases between the two germline ends. This CDR3 is 14 amino acids long. The TCR originated in a man aged 50 to 75 who received an inactivated influenza vaccine. The sequenced sample was CD8+ T cells sorted from PBMCs, obtained around 25 months after vaccination. The V gene is TRBV5-6, the J gene TRBJ2-5; D assignment may be TRBD1 or TRBD2 (6 bases each). CDR3 sequence: CASSWGDTQETQYF. The CDR3 region has the DNA TGTGCCAGCAGCTGGGGGGACACACAAGAGACCCAGTACTTC.